Listed here are 23 T cell receptor beta chains from one sample, sequenced in a study of post-analysis software for immune sequencing data. Whole-study findings and limits: Several TRBV segments were more frequent in patients than controls; TRBV5-6, TRBV5-1 and TRBV20-1 belonged to this group.

No cognate antigen is known for these TCRs. Unique molecular identifiers were built into the TCR beta cDNA libraries. TCRdb reprocessed the PCR reads via MiXCR and lists one record per CDR3 protein. The top ten hold under 2% of the sample, which has about 560,000 distinct CDR3 sequences, around 44% seen once. The sample consisted of blood. These receptors came from a girl under 18 with multiple sclerosis.

In this sample, this clonotype turned up a few times. CDR3 bases: TGTGCCAGCAGTTTAGTAGGGATCCAAGAGACCCAGTACTTC. It specifies CASSLVGIQETQYF. The V call is TRBV12-3 or TRBV12-4, the J call TRBJ2-5; D unresolved. Trimming shortened V by 1 base and J by 1 base, and 7 bases separated the two germline ends. The CDR3 has 14 amino acids.

The gene calls are TRBV29-1 and TRBJ1-1, with D possibly being TRBD1 (5 bases). The length of the CDR3 is 13 residues. The germline CDR1 and CDR2 sequences are SQVTM and ANQGSEA. Trimming took 7 bases from V and 1 from J, leaving 13 bases between them. The DNA for the CDR3 is TGCAGCGCCTTACGGACATCGAACACTGAAGCTTTCTTT. The encoded protein is CSALRTSNTEAFF.

The chain uses TRBV6-5 and TRBJ1-4, with D possibly TRBD1 on 5 matching bases. CDR3 length: 14 residues. The V gene's germline CDR1 is MNHEY and CDR2 SVGAGI. Trimming cost V 6 bases and J 4 bases, with 12 bases left between them. The CDR3 nucleotides are TGTGCCAGCAGCCGACAGTTGGGTAATGAAAAACTGTTTTTT. Its protein product is CASSRQLGNEKLFF.

The chain is built from TRBV10-3 and TRBJ2-1, with TRBD2 matching over 7 bases. The V gene's germline CDR1 is ENHRY and CDR2 SYGVKD. There are 17 residues in the CDR3. The V segment lost 2 bases and the J segment 4 bases; nucleotides outside the gene matches: 11. This chain's CDR3 is CAISEVGSGTSYNEQFF. DNA for the CDR3: TGTGCCATCAGTGAGGTGGGGAGCGGGACTTCGTACAATGAGCAGTTCTTC.

J is TRBJ2-3 and V is TRBV6-5, with TRBD2 matching over 9 bases. CDR3 length: 16 amino acids. Germline lookup yields CDR1 MNHEY and CDR2 SVGAGI. After removal of 0 bases from V and 2 bases from J, the junction contained 3 bases not matched to a gene. The CDR3 protein is CASSYSAGGNTDTQYF. CDR3 coding DNA: TGTGCCAGCAGTTACTCGGCGGGAGGGAACACAGATACGCAGTATTTT.

V usage is TRBV3-1 and J usage is TRBJ2-7; 10 nucleotides align to TRBD2. Germline trimming cut 4 bases from V and 5 bases from J; bases unmatched to any gene: 5. This CDR3 comprises 14 residues. Germline lookup yields CDR1 LGHDT and CDR2 YNNKEL (reference sequence). Here the CDR3 reads CASSPMSGGDEQYF. For the CDR3, the DNA is TGTGCCAGCAGCCCGATGAGCGGGGGGGACGAGCAGTACTTC.

The chain has TRBV12-3 or TRBV12-4 and TRBJ2-5; tentative D call: TRBD1 (7 bases). Trimming removed 5 bases from V and 2 bases from J, with 12 bases in between. The CDR3 is 14 amino acids. The chain's CDR3 is CASSRGTEQETQYF. CDR3 nucleotides: TGTGCCAGCAGTCGCGGGACAGAACAAGAGACCCAGTACTTC.

The J gene is TRBJ1-2, the V gene TRBV9, with D perhaps matching TRBD1 (6 bases). With 3 bases removed from V and 4 bases from J, the gap between germline ends came to 10 bases. CDR3 length: 13 residues. CDR1 is SGDLS and CDR2 is YYNGEE in the germline V gene. CDR3 coding DNA: TGTGCCAGCAGCGACCGGGACACCTATGGCTACACCTTC. Translated, it gives CASSDRDTYGYTF.

The chain employs TRBV27 and TRBJ1-2, with D possibly TRBD1 on 6 matching bases. The CDR3 sequence is 15 residues long. Germline CDR1 reads MNHEY; CDR2 reads SMNVEV (reference sequence). V lost 5 bases to trimming and J lost 2 bases, with 15 bases between them. The CDR3 is CASSARTVSNYGYTF. DNA of the CDR3: TGTGCCAGCAGTGCCCGGACAGTATCGAACTATGGCTACACCTTC.

This clonotype appeared a few times. This chain's CDR3 is CAISESISGGNEQFF. CDR3 in DNA: TGTGCCATCAGTGAGTCGATTAGCGGGGGCAATGAGCAGTTCTTC. The gene calls are TRBV10-3 and TRBJ2-1, with TRBD2 matching over 9 bases. Per germline, CDR1 ENHRY and CDR2 SYGVKD. This CDR3 region has 15 residues. J lost 6 bases, V lost 0 bases, and 3 bases had no gene match.

This clonotype was recorded a few times. The gene calls are TRBV5-5 and TRBJ1-2; TRBD1 matches at 10 bases. This CDR3 is built from 14 residues. CDR1 and CDR2 from the germline V gene are SGHKS and YYEKEE (reference sequence). V shed 4 bases, J shed 4 bases, and the junction held 4 bases outside the gene matches. The CDR3 here is CASSTGTGVYGYTF. The CDR3, as DNA: TGTGCCAGCAGCACGGGGACAGGGGTCTATGGCTACACCTTC.

The V and J genes are TRBV5-4 and TRBJ2-5; TRBD2 agrees at 9 bases. The CDR3 extends over 16 amino acids. In germline, CDR1 is SGHNT, CDR2 YYREEE (reference sequence). The CDR3 spells CAVGVAGEWYQETQYF. CDR3 coding DNA: TGTGCTGTGGGGGTAGCGGGGGAGTGGTACCAAGAGACCCAGTACTTC.

The V gene is TRBV6-6, the J gene TRBJ2-1, with D possibly being TRBD1 or TRBD2 (5 bases each). Per the germline V gene, CDR1 is MNHNY and CDR2 is SVGAGI (reference sequence). V lost 2 bases and J lost 0, with 8 bases in between. The CDR3 covers 15 residues. The CDR3 loop reads CASSYRDLSYNEQFF. CDR3 nucleotides: TGTGCCAGCAGTTACCGGGACCTCTCCTACAATGAGCAGTTCTTC.

This clonotype was seen only once. The chain links TRBV20-1 to TRBJ2-7, with 12 positions matching TRBD1. The length of the CDR3 is 17 residues. Per germline, CDR1 DFQATT and CDR2 SNEGSKA (reference sequence). V gave up 6 bases and J gave up 6 bases; unmatched junction bases: 18. DNA of the CDR3: TGCAGTGCCCAGGGACAGGGGGCGCTTGTTCCTGTAGCCGAGCAGTACTTC. As protein: CSAQGQGALVPVAEQYF.

The chain uses TRBV12-3 or TRBV12-4 and TRBJ2-2; 9 bases are shared with TRBD1. This CDR3 is built from 18 residues. Unmatched junction bases numbered 8, after V lost 3 bases and J lost 0 bases. The CDR3 is CASSFGTGRNANTGELFF. The CDR3 DNA sequence: TGTGCCAGCAGTTTCGGGACAGGGAGAAACGCGAACACCGGGGAGCTGTTTTTT.

This clonotype was counted only a few times. V is TRBV29-1 and J is TRBJ2-7, with D maybe TRBD1 (6 bases). Trimming removed 6 bases from V and 3 bases from J, with 15 bases in between. This CDR3 is built from 13 residues. The V gene's germline CDR1 is SQVTM and CDR2 ANQGSEA. This chain's CDR3 is CSVRQDRGYEQYF. The CDR3 DNA is TGCAGCGTAAGACAGGACCGGGGCTACGAGCAGTACTTC.

This chain uses TRBV2 with TRBJ1-4, with TRBD1 matching 7 bases. This CDR3 has 14 residues. Trimming removed 7 bases from V and 6 bases from J; junction bases left unmatched: 8. Germline V gene lookup returns CDR1 SNHLY and CDR2 FYNNEI. CDR3: CASKGGGADEKLFF. The CDR3 DNA follows: TGTGCCAGCAAGGGAGGGGGCGCGGATGAAAAACTGTTTTTT. Looking up the rest from reference TRBV2 and TRBJ1-4 gives the full variable domain: EPEVTQTPSHQVTQMGQEVILRCVPISNHLYFYWYRQILGQKVEFLVSFYNNEISEKSEIFDDQFSVERPDGSNFTLKIRSTKLEDSAMYFCASKGGGADEKLFFGSGTQLSVL.

The chain employs TRBV29-1 and TRBJ1-1; no reliable D call. Germline CDR1 and CDR2: SQVTM and ANQGSEA. V shed 4 bases and J shed 1 base, with 19 bases lying between them. This CDR3 is 16 amino acids long. The DNA of the CDR3 is TGCAGCGTTGTATCGGTGAACCTCTTTGAGAACACTGAAGCTTTCTTT. Translation: CSVVSVNLFENTEAFF.

The chain carries TRBV6-1 and TRBJ2-7; D gene ambiguous. The CDR3 has 13 amino acids. V was clipped by 6 bases and J by 2 bases, with 11 bases between them. CDR1 is MNHNS and CDR2 is SASEGT in the germline V gene. CDR3: CASSSVVPYEQYF. DNA of the CDR3: TGTGCCAGCAGCAGTGTAGTCCCCTACGAGCAGTACTTC.

The CDR3 coding sequence is TGTGCCAGCACAGGGTCCGCAGATGTGGAATATTTT. Amino acid sequence: CASTGSADVEYF. The rearrangement joins TRBV12-3 or TRBV12-4 to TRBJ2-3; TRBD1 might be the D (5 bases). The CDR3 has 12 amino acids. Trimming shortened V by 7 bases and J by 15 bases, and 20 bases separated the two germline ends.

This clonotype has only a few counts. The V and J genes are TRBV29-1 and TRBJ2-7; 7 bases match TRBD1. There are 14 residues in the CDR3. The germline CDR1 and CDR2 sequences are SQVTM and ANQGSEA. J gave up 0 bases and V 4 bases, and 6 bases lay outside the gene matches. The CDR3 coding sequence is TGCAGCGTTGTCCCCGGGGACAGCTCCTACGAGCAGTACTTC. Its protein product is CSVVPGDSSYEQYF.

The chain is built from TRBV7-9 and TRBJ1-1; the D gene is possibly TRBD1 (6 bases). Germline V gene sequence: CDR1 SEHNR, CDR2 FQNEAQ (reference sequence). CDR3 length: 15 residues. V gave up 0 bases and J gave up 0 bases, with 8 bases separating them. As DNA, the CDR3 is TGTGCCAGCAGCTTAGCTCCAGGGGTGAACACTGAAGCTTTCTTT. This encodes CASSLAPGVNTEAFF.

The rearrangement links TRBV6-5 to TRBJ1-2; TRBD1 matches at 12 bases. CDR1 is MNHEY and CDR2 is SVGAGI in the germline V gene. V lost 6 bases, J lost 4 bases, and 9 bases stayed unmatched. The CDR3 spans 16 residues. The DNA for the CDR3 is TGTGCCAGCAGCCCTGGGACAGGGGGCTCGGGCTATGGCTACACCTTC. Its protein is CASSPGTGGSGYGYTF.